These T cell receptor beta chains were read from a single sample in a study of blood T cells in healthy people across ages. Each CDR3 protein gets one entry after TCRdb re-called the 5' RACE reads with MiXCR. The profile shows roughly 1.9 million distinct CDR3 sequences, approximately 39% of them singletons. Sequencing was performed on blood. These receptors all come from a human donor in good health. Each CDR3 is given with its conserved first and last residue. D genes are given only for firm matches. Where a row states a size, it is once, few, many or the class of an expanded clone; other rows omit it.

>TRBV10-3|TRBD2|-|TRBJ2-7
CAITPTSGGRYEQYF
TGTGCCATCACCCCGACTAGCGGGGGAAGATACGAGCAGTACTTC
>TRBV5-4|-|few|TRBJ2-1
CASNPPWGQFNEQFF
TGTGCCAGCAACCCCCCATGGGGACAATTCAATGAGCAGTTCTTC
>TRBV3-1|-|-|TRBJ2-1
CASSQGLRYNEQFF
TGTGCCAGCAGCCAAGGCTTACGATACAATGAGCAGTTCTTC
>TRBV29-1|-|once|TRBJ1-2
CSVEGRRHYGYTF
TGCAGCGTTGAAGGCAGAAGGCACTATGGCTACACCTTC
>TRBV7-2|-|-|TRBJ1-2
CASSSRDIPYYGYTF
TGTGCCAGCAGCTCCAGAGACATCCCATACTATGGCTACACCTTC
>TRBV29-1|TRBD1|-|TRBJ2-5
CSVAGQATGEQYF
TGCAGCGTCGCGGGACAGGCAACGGGGGAGCAGTACTTC
>TRBV7-2|-|once|TRBJ1-1
CASSLLRGDTEAFF
TGTGCCAGCAGCTTATTGAGGGGGGACACTGAAGCTTTCTTT
>TRBV18|-|-|TRBJ2-7
CASSPVFNEQYF
TGTGCCAGCTCACCTGTTTTCAACGAGCAGTACTTC
>TRBV6-1|TRBD1|-|TRBJ1-2
CASSDRDRGPGYTF
TGTGCCAGCAGTGACCGGGACAGGGGGCCTGGCTACACCTTC
>TRBV12-3/TRBV12-4|-|-|TRBJ1-6
CASSFGSSSYNSPLHF
TGTGCCAGCAGTTTCGGCTCGAGCTCCTATAATTCACCCCTCCACTTT
>TRBV7-2|TRBD1|many|TRBJ1-4
CASSLQGVNEKLFF
TGTGCCAGCAGCTTACAGGGGGTTAATGAAAAACTGTTTTTT
>TRBV20-1|-|few|TRBJ2-7
CSARGAGWGIGEQYF
TGCAGTGCTAGAGGGGCGGGGTGGGGGATCGGCGAGCAGTACTTC
>TRBV5-1|TRBD2|-|TRBJ2-3
CASSPPVAGGHTDTQYF
TGCGCCAGCAGCCCACCAGTAGCGGGGGGACATACAGATACGCAGTATTTT
>TRBV2|TRBD1|few|TRBJ2-5
CASNWGQGEETQYF
TGTGCCAGCAACTGGGGACAGGGGGAAGAGACCCAGTACTTC
>TRBV20-1|TRBD1|few|TRBJ1-2
CSALQGAMDGYTF
TGCAGTGCTCTCCAGGGGGCGATGGATGGCTACACCTTC
>TRBV20-1|-|-|TRBJ2-1
CSARGGQAAGYNEQFF
TGCAGTGCTAGAGGAGGACAGGCAGCGGGATACAATGAGCAGTTCTTC
>TRBV7-2|-|few|TRBJ2-1
CASSSGGTSYNEQFF
TGTGCCAGCAGCTCAGGAGGGACTTCCTACAATGAGCAGTTCTTC